Listed below are T cell receptor beta chains from one sample, sequenced in a study of radiotherapy plus CTLA-4 blockade in lung cancer. The data were produced by immunoSEQ multiplex PCR, yet TCRdb's version contains in-frame clones alone and is incomplete. Of more than 80,000 clones in the sample, roughly 84% were seen once. This specimen was peripheral blood, taken from a patient treated with radiotherapy plus ipilimumab. Every receptor here comes from a human donor with non-small cell lung cancer that progressed on radiotherapy plus ipilimumab. Some clones in this sample may be carry-over from other donors' samples. Both conserved end residues are part of each CDR3.

TRBV5-5	TRBJ1-5	CASSFVPGAQPQHF
TRBV28	TRBJ2-7	CASMGPSYEQYF
TRBV19	TRBJ2-2	CASRTGTGLKATANTGELFF
TRBV19	TRBJ2-7	CASSRGQGAYEQYF
TRBV10-3	TRBJ2-1	CAITPDSSSGYNEQFF
TRBV6-1	TRBJ1-2	CASSAAGGYGYTF
TRBV9	TRBJ2-2	CASSVSGTGELFF
TRBV28	TRBJ1-5	CASSSPGTQNQPQHF
TRBV9	TRBJ2-1	CASSVAGSGGSAYNEQFF
TRBV5-1	TRBJ1-2	CASSLEDYGYTF
TRBV4-3	TRBJ1-2	CASSPTGGSGYTF
TRBV5-1	TRBJ2-2	CASSLFSRGTGELFF
TRBV9	TRBJ2-5	CASSLDSRGREETQYF
TRBV4-3	TRBJ2-5	CASSQGPTTSGGEETQYF
TRBV7-2	TRBJ2-3	CASSLEGSGVTDTQYF
TRBV4-3	TRBJ2-5	CASSQAGQGRTQYF
TRBV28	TRBJ2-1	CASSLPAGGPRKEQFF
TRBV7-2	TRBJ2-4	CASSSGPGIQYF
TRBV13	TRBJ1-2	CASSLVPYGYTF
TRBV19	TRBJ1-5	CASSPRRGNQPQHF
TRBV7-2	TRBJ2-2	CASSSSGLAGYTGELFF
TRBV4-1	TRBJ1-6	CASSQYLGSPLHF